The rows below give T cell receptor beta chains drawn from one sample of a study of blood T cell repertoires in COVID-19. Assay: immunoSEQ multiplex PCR; the TCRdb copy retains only in-frame clones and omits some. The table lists under 300,000 clones, nearly 90% of them singletons. Sequences were obtained from peripheral blood. The receptors shown here come from a woman between 55 and 75 years old with COVID-19, enrolled during active disease. CDR3s leave out the opening cysteine and the closing phenylalanine or tryptophan. The size of a clone is reported for some rows only, either as once, few or many, or as a class for expanded clones.

J,size,length,V,CDR3
TRBJ2-1,NA,11,TRBV9,ASNGGMGYEQF
TRBJ1-6,few,12,TRBV6-2/TRBV6-3,ASSPGTWSSPLH
TRBJ1-4,NA,10,TRBV2,ASNRGDEKLF
TRBJ1-6,NA,16,TRBV5-1,ASSPQSGQGSYNSPLH
TRBJ2-3,NA,12,TRBV18,ASSPRQDWDTQY
TRBJ1-5,NA,13,TRBV6-5,ASSYAQGSNQPQH
TRBJ2-7,NA,10,TRBV23-1,ATDAVSYEQY
TRBJ1-4,NA,11,TRBV3-1/TRBV3-2,ASSREGSEKLF
TRBJ1-1,NA,12,TRBV2,ASSEVAGPTEAF
TRBJ2-5,NA,14,TRBV4-1,ASSQAAGGFPETQY
TRBJ2-3,NA,12,TRBV13,ASSLSGRGDTQY
TRBJ2-2,once,11,TRBV29-1,SVKRANTGELF
TRBJ1-2,NA,11,TRBV7-2,ASSPLRVEGYT
TRBJ1-1,NA,13,TRBV19,ASKGYRVGNGEAF
TRBJ1-5,NA,12,TRBV6-5,ASSGSVSNQPQH
TRBJ2-1,NA,11,TRBV5-5,ASSSTPGQSEF
TRBJ1-2,NA,10,TRBV5-1,ASSLEREGYT
TRBJ2-6,NA,14,TRBV4-1,ASSPGTVSGANVLT
TRBJ2-6,NA,15,TRBV27,ASASAGGGPGANVLT
TRBJ2-7,NA,12,TRBV18,ASSPRGLDYEQY
TRBJ2-3,NA,13,TRBV24-1,ATSPGTGVRNTQY
TRBJ1-5,NA,11,TRBV15,ATSRGLGQPQH
TRBJ1-2,NA,11,TRBV7-9,ASSLQGSGGYT
TRBJ1-2,NA,11,TRBV18,ASSAGTGYGYT
TRBJ2-1,NA,9,TRBV12-3/TRBV12-4,ASRTSNEQF
TRBJ2-1,NA,14,TRBV5-6,ASSLDSGEVYNEQF
TRBJ2-7,NA,13,TRBV6-1,ASSEGGTGTYEQY
TRBJ2-3,NA,12,TRBV4-2,ASSQDRGGDTQY
TRBJ2-1,once,12,TRBV2,ASKTGSVQGEQF
TRBJ2-3,NA,12,TRBV12-5,ACTRGYSTDTQY
TRBJ2-3,NA,11,TRBV4-3,ASSPYRRDTQY
TRBJ1-5,once,15,TRBV10-3,AISGSGKRADDQPQH
TRBJ1-3,NA,16,TRBV21-1,ASSKAPGVLYSGNTIY
TRBJ2-7,NA,13,TRBV29-1,SVARGQVSSYEQY
TRBJ1-3,NA,14,TRBV19,ASRSGTGNTGNTIY
TRBJ2-7,NA,14,TRBV9,ASSVASQATSYEQY
TRBJ1-1,once,10,TRBV12-3/TRBV12-4,ASSWGGTEAF
TRBJ1-4,NA,12,TRBV7-2,ASSSKTGNEKLF
TRBJ1-3,NA,10,TRBV2,ASNPMEGPIY
TRBJ1-1,NA,14,TRBV4-3,ASSQDGQGGRWEAF
TRBJ1-2,few,11,TRBV13,ASSLMTVGGYT
TRBJ1-4,few,16,TRBV30,AWSGSRTVPRGFEKLF
TRBJ1-6,once,11,TRBV7-3,ASSLNSRSPLH
TRBJ2-4,NA,10,TRBV6-1,ASKSQGNIQY
TRBJ1-4,NA,12,TRBV9,ASSFGQRDEKLF
TRBJ1-5,NA,13,TRBV19,ASSIEMGQNQPQH
TRBJ2-3,NA,10,TRBV19,ATDPGYDTQY
TRBJ1-5,NA,14,TRBV6-1,ASSETLQGAGQPQH
TRBJ1-6,NA,14,TRBV4-3,ASSRGTGPPDSPLH
TRBJ2-5,NA,12,TRBV19,ASSIQGNQETQY